Listed here is a single TCR beta chain. Germline lookup yields CDR1 LNHDA and CDR2 SQIVND (reference sequence). The CDR3 extends over 15 amino acids. Trimming cost V 9 bases and J 1 base; bases outside gene matches: 8. This entry comes from a study of Graves' ophthalmopathy and Graves' hyperthyroidism. From RNA, the CDR3 regions of TCR beta chains were amplified and sequenced. Second-round multiplex PCR came after first-round RT-PCR with HTBI primers. TCRdb fed the multiplex PCR reads into MiXCR, producing one record per CDR3 protein. The sample has 300,000 to 400,000 distinct CDR3 sequences, roughly 17% seen once.

This clonotype was sampled from an adult man with Graves' ophthalmopathy. The J gene is TRBJ2-5, the V gene TRBV19; 10 nucleotides line up with TRBD1. The sample consisted of peripheral blood. The CDR3: CASKPGTGVQETQYF. Here the CDR3 DNA reads TGTGCCAGCAAACCCGGGACAGGGGTCCAAGAGACCCAGTACTTC.